A single sample gave rise to the 19 T cell receptor beta chains below, sequenced in a study of blood T cell repertoires in COVID-19. TCRdb's copy holds only in-frame clones and misses some; the assay was immunoSEQ multiplex PCR. The sample holds over 85,000 clones; about 85% are singletons and the top ten take about 5%. The sequenced sample was peripheral blood. Receptors originate from a human donor in a cohort sampled during active COVID-19.

The CDR3 DNA reads TGTGCCAGCAGCGCGCTCTACGAGCAGTACTTC. This encodes CASSALYEQYF. This rearrangement joins TRBV5-6 to TRBJ2-7, with D unclear. V shed 4 bases and J shed 3 bases, with 5 bases lying between them. Germline V gene lookup returns CDR1 SGHDT and CDR2 YYEEEE. The CDR3 runs 11 residues.

For this clone: Sequence at one end of the junction differs from germline and may be a read error. The V and J genes are TRBV7-6 and TRBJ2-2; tentatively, D is TRBD1 (6 bases). The germline gives CDR1 SGHVS, CDR2 FNYEAQ. CDR3 length equals 16 residues. The CDR3 bases are TGTGCCAGCAGTCAGACCGGGACACCGAATACCGGGGAGCTGTTTTTT. Protein product: CASSQTGTPNTGELFF.

The rearrangement uses TRBV30 and TRBJ1-1; D may be TRBD1 (6 bases). Per germline, CDR1 GTSNPN and CDR2 SVGIG (reference sequence). This CDR3 spans 14 amino acids. V lost 0 bases and J 1 base, leaving 9 bases between the germline ends. Written as DNA, the CDR3 is TGTGCCTGGAGTGTAAACAGGGCGAACACTGAAGCTTTCTTT. Its translation is CAWSVNRANTEAFF.

This sequence joins TRBV7-9 and TRBJ1-5; D uncertain. CDR1 and CDR2 (germline): SEHNR, FQNEAQ (reference sequence). V gave up 1 base and J gave up 0 bases, with 13 bases separating them. The CDR3 sequence is 17 residues long. CDR3 protein: CASSLVGSGYSNQPQHF. The DNA for the CDR3 is TGTGCCAGCAGCTTAGTCGGTAGCGGCTATAGCAATCAGCCCCAGCATTTT.

In its sample, this clone was seen once. The V gene is TRBV5-1, the J gene TRBJ2-5; D is unclear. The CDR3 contains 13 residues. V was cut by 4 bases and J by 2 bases, with 9 bases left in between. CDR1 is SGHRS, CDR2 YFSETQ, per germline. The CDR3 DNA reads TGCGCCAGCAGCCTGCGAATTCAAGAGACCCAGTACTTC. Translation gives CASSLRIQETQYF.

The chain recombines TRBV6-5 with TRBJ1-6; D unresolved. The germline V gene has CDR1 MNHEY and CDR2 SVGAGI. V shed 5 bases and J shed 9 bases, with 8 bases lying between them. This CDR3 has 12 residues. The CDR3 sequence is CASSPGLSPLHF. The CDR3 DNA sequence: TGTGCCAGCAGTCCTGGACTTTCACCCCTCCACTTT.

The chain links TRBV7-3 to TRBJ1-1; D is unresolved. V lost 5 bases and J lost 0, with 7 bases in between. Germline values: CDR1 SGHTA, CDR2 FQGTGA. CDR3 length: 13 amino acids. CDR3 coding DNA: TGTGCCAGCAGCCCTCAGTTGAACACTGAAGCTTTCTTT. It specifies CASSPQLNTEAFF.

CDR3 in amino acids: CASSLQGAQFETQYF. The DNA for the CDR3 is TGTGCCAGCAGCCTACAGGGAGCCCAGTTCGAGACCCAGTACTTC. V usage is TRBV11-2 and J usage is TRBJ2-5; D may be TRBD1 (6 bases). The V gene's germline CDR1 is SGHAT and CDR2 FQNNGV. This CDR3 contains 15 residues. Trimming left V 5 bases short and J 5 bases short, with 18 bases between. Supplemented by reference TRBV11-2 and TRBJ2-5, the full variable domain reads EAGVAQSPRYKIIEKRQSVAFWCNPISGHATLYWYQQILGQGPKLLIQFQNNGVVDDSQLPKDRFSAERLKGVDSTLKIQPAKLEDSAVYLCASSLQGAQFETQYFGPGTRLLVL.

V is TRBV12-3 or TRBV12-4 and J is TRBJ2-2, with a weak D call TRBD2 (6 bases). Trimming stripped 7 bases from V and 4 bases from J, with 10 bases between. The CDR3 is 13 residues long. CDR3 bases: TGTGCCAGCACCCTCGGGGGCACCGGGGAGCTGTTTTTT. It specifies CASTLGGTGELFF.

This chain joins TRBV5-1 and TRBJ2-2; no clear D gene. V was clipped by 4 bases and J by 4 bases, with 20 bases between them. CDR1 SGHRS and CDR2 YFSETQ come from the germline V gene. The length of the CDR3 is 17 residues. CDR3 nucleotides: TGCGCCAGCAGCCAAATCACCACCCGGAGTGGCACCGGGGAGCTGTTTTTT. Amino acids: CASSQITTRSGTGELFF.

The chain employs TRBV5-8 and TRBJ1-3, with 7 bases that match TRBD1. The CDR3 runs 16 residues. With 4 bases clipped from V and 0 bases from J, the junction kept 7 bases outside the gene matches. Germline assignment: CDR1 SGHTS and CDR2 YDEGEE. CDR3 amino acids: CASSTRQGYSGNTIYF. The CDR3 nucleotides are TGTGCCAGCAGCACGCGACAGGGCTACTCTGGAAACACCATATATTTT.

This clone was observed a single time. The chain recombines TRBV19 with TRBJ2-6; D uncertain. Germline V gene lookup returns CDR1 LNHDA and CDR2 SQIVND (reference sequence). The CDR3 is 15 residues long. Between the trimmed V and J ends, which lost 7 bases and 2 bases, there was a span of 12 bases. The CDR3 DNA is TGTGCCAGTACTAATGCGATGACTGGGGCCAACGTCCTGACTTTC. Translation: CASTNAMTGANVLTF.

The V gene is TRBV6-4, the J gene TRBJ1-4, with 7 bases matching TRBD1. This CDR3 region has 13 residues. Germline lookup yields CDR1 MRHNA and CDR2 SNTAGT. The V segment lost 0 bases and the J segment 10 bases; nucleotides outside the gene matches: 2. The CDR3 bases are TGTGCCAGCAGTGACTCCCAGGGGGGAAAACTGTTTTTT. Its translation: CASSDSQGGKLFF.

The rearrangement uses TRBV2 and TRBJ1-6; 8 bases match TRBD1. The V segment lost 1 base and the J segment 4 bases; nucleotides outside the gene matches: 12. CDR3 size: 19 residues. Germline V gene data show CDR1 as SNHLY and CDR2 as FYNNEI. DNA of the CDR3: TGTGCCAGCAGTGAAGGGGGGACCAGGGGGCTTACTTATAATTCACCCCTCCACTTT. This codes for CASSEGGTRGLTYNSPLHF.

This chain connects TRBV7-3 to TRBJ1-1; a weak D match, TRBD1 (5 bases). CDR1 is SGHTA, CDR2 FQGTGA, per germline. V shed 5 bases and J shed 3 bases, with 10 bases lying between them. The CDR3 spans 13 residues. CDR3 nucleotide sequence: TGTGCCAGCAGCAAGGGGTCGGACACTGAAGCTTTCTTT. Protein product: CASSKGSDTEAFF.

The gene calls are TRBV28 and TRBJ2-7; no reliable D call. The V gene's germline CDR1 is MDHEN and CDR2 SYDVKM. With 2 bases removed from V and 2 bases from J, the gap between germline ends came to 10 bases. This CDR3 is 14 amino acids long. The CDR3 loop is CASSLGPRPYEQYF. The CDR3 nucleotides read TGTGCCAGCAGTTTAGGTCCGCGGCCCTACGAGCAGTACTTC.

This chain connects TRBV28 to TRBJ1-1; D gene ambiguous. CDR1 and CDR2 from the germline V gene are MDHEN and SYDVKM. The CDR3 is 12 residues long. Trimming removed 3 bases from V and 6 bases from J, with 8 bases in between. CDR3 loop: CASSFSGSEAFF. In DNA, the CDR3 is TGTGCCAGCAGTTTTTCGGGGTCTGAAGCTTTCTTT.

The rearrangement links TRBV3-1 (or the pseudogene TRBV3-2) to TRBJ2-7; 10 positions match TRBD2. The germline V gene has CDR1 LGHDT and CDR2 YNNKEL (reference sequence). The CDR3 sequence is 15 residues long. Losses at the gene ends were 1 base for V and 2 bases for J; bases not matched to a gene: 2. The CDR3 DNA reads TGTGCCAGCAGCCAAGCCAGCGGGGGGGCCTACGAGCAGTACTTC. Protein product: CASSQASGGAYEQYF.

The gene calls are TRBV7-2 and TRBJ2-2; D is possibly TRBD1 or TRBD2 (5 bases each). This CDR3 is 16 amino acids long. Trimming took off 5 bases at V and 2 bases at J, with 15 bases between the two ends. In germline, CDR1 is SGHTA, CDR2 FQGNSA. The CDR3 sequence: CASSVEGNLNTGELFF. The CDR3 DNA follows: TGTGCCAGCAGCGTAGAGGGGAACCTTAACACCGGGGAGCTGTTTTTT.